These 2 T cell receptor beta chains originate from one sample sequenced in a study of CD8 T cells in ankylosing spondylitis (dated by TCRdb to the late 2010s). Paper-wide results and their limitations: A TCR beta motif of about eight highly homologous amino acid variants appeared characteristic of blood from ankylosing spondylitis patients.

The antigens for these receptors are not known. The library was produced with 5' RACE. For sequencing, an Illumina HiSeq 2500 was employed. The raw public reads went through TCRdb reprocessing: fastp at Q25, MiXCR clone calling, in-frame beta chains kept. Each entry merges the rows of one CDR3 protein and shows their most common DNA and genes. The sample table lists about 210,000 distinct CDR3 sequences, 7% to 8% of them with a count of one. The top ten hold approximately 15% of the sample. Sequenced material: blood, either unsorted or a sorted T cell fraction (not recorded which). All receptors derive from a male donor with ankylosing spondylitis.

This clonotype was detected ten times or more. The rearrangement links TRBV4-3 to TRBJ1-4; D unresolved. CDR3 length: 13 amino acids. Per the germline V gene, CDR1 is LGHNA and CDR2 is YSLEER. V was clipped by 5 bases and J by 7 bases, with 11 bases between them. In DNA, the CDR3 is TGCGCCAGCAGCTTAAAGAGAAGTGAAAAACTGTTTTTT. This translates into CASSLKRSEKLFF.

About this clonotype: This could be a read error, since a much larger clone is one nucleotide away. The chain uses TRBV12-3 or TRBV12-4 and TRBJ1-4; D is perhaps TRBD1 (6 bases). The CDR3 has 17 amino acids. The CDR3: CASSQDRVTTTNEKLLF. The CDR3 coding sequence is TGTGCCAGCAGCCAGGACAGAGTTACCACAACTAATGAAAAACTGCTTTTT.